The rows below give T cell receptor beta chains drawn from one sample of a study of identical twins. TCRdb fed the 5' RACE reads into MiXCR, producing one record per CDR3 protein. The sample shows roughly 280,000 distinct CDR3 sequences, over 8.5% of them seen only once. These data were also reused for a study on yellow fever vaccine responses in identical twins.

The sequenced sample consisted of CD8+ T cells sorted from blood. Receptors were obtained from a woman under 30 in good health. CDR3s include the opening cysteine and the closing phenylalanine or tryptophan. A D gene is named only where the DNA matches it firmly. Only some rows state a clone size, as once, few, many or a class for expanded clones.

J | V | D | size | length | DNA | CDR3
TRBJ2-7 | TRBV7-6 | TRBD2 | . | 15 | TGTGCCAGCAGCGATAGCGGGGGGGCCTTCGACGAGCAGTACTTC | CASSDSGGAFDEQYF
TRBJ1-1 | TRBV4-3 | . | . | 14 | TGCGCCAGCAGCCAGGACGCGGTTACCACTGAAGCTTTCTTT | CASSQDAVTTEAFF
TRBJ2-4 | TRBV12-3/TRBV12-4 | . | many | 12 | TGTGCCAGCCGCCTAGGGGGTCGGGATCCGTACTTC | CASRLGGRDPYF
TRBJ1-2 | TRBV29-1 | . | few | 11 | TGCAGCGTTGATCCCGGGGGTGGCTACACCTTC | CSVDPGGGYTF
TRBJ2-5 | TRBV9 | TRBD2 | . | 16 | TGTGCCAGCAACCCTGGGACTAGCGGGGAAAAAGAGACCCAGTACTTC | CASNPGTSGEKETQYF
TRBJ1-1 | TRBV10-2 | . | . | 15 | TGCGCCAGCCAAGGGCCAAGGGAGGAGAACACTGAAGCTTTCTTT | CASQGPREENTEAFF
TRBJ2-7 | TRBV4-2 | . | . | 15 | TGTGCCAGCAGCCAAGATGAGGGGGGGACCTACGAGCAGTACTTC | CASSQDEGGTYEQYF
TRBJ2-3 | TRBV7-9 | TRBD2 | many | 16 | TGTGCCAGCAGCCCAACCATACTAGCGGGAGGGGACACGCAGTATTTT | CASSPTILAGGDTQYF
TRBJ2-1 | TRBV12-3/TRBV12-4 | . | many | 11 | TGTGCCAGCAGTTTAGGGAGCGAGCAGTTCTTC | CASSLGSEQFF
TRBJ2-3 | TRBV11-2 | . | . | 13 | TGTGCCAGCAGCCGCTCGGGTTCAGATACGCAGTATTTT | CASSRSGSDTQYF
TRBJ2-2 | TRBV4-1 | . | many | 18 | TGCGCCAGCAGCCAAGAGCCCTATTGGCAGGGCAACACCGGGGAGCTGTTTTTT | CASSQEPYWQGNTGELFF
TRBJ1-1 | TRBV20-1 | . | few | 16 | TGCAGTGCTAGAGCTTGGGGCCACGGTTTGAACACTGAAGCTTTCTTT | CSARAWGHGLNTEAFF
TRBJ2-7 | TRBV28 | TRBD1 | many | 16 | TGTGCCAGCAGTCAGCCGACAGGGGGAGGTTCCTACGAGCAGTACTTC | CASSQPTGGGSYEQYF
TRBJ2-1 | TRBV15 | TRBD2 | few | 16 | TGTGCCACCAGCAGAGTAGGACTAGCGGGATACAATGAGCAGTTCTTC | CATSRVGLAGYNEQFF
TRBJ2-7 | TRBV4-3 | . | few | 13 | TGCGCCAGCAGCCAAAGACAAAACTACGAGCAGTACTTC | CASSQRQNYEQYF
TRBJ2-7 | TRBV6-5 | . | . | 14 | TGTGCCAGCAGTTACGGGGCAGGGGACTACGAGCAGTACTTC | CASSYGAGDYEQYF
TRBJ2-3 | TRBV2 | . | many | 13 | TGTGCCAGCGGGTCGGGGCACACAGATACGCAGTATTTT | CASGSGHTDTQYF
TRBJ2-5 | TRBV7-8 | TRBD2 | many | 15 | TGTGCCAGCAGCTTAGAAGCTAGCGGTAAAGAGACCCAGTACTTC | CASSLEASGKETQYF
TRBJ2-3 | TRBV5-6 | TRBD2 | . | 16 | TGTGCCAGCAGCTCAAGAGCGGGGGGGCGGACAGATACGCAGTATTTT | CASSSRAGGRTDTQYF
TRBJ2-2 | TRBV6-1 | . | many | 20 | TGTGCCAGCAGTCAACCGTTCGGGCTAGCTTTGTTGAACGGCACCGGGGAGCTGTTTTTT | CASSQPFGLALLNGTGELFF
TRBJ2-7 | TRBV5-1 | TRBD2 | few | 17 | TGCGCCAGCAGCTTGATGCTAGCGGGAGAAGGATCATACGAGCAGTACTTC | CASSLMLAGEGSYEQYF
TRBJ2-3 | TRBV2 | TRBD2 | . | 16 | TGTGCCAGCAGTGGGACTAGCGGCTCGCTGGTAGATACGCAGTATTTT | CASSGTSGSLVDTQYF
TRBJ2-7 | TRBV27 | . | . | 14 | TGTGCCAGCAGTTTCGGGGCACAGGCCTACGAGCAGTACTTC | CASSFGAQAYEQYF
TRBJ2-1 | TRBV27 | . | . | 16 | TGTGCCAGCAGTTTATGGGTGGCGGGGGCTTGGCATGAGCAGTTCTTC | CASSLWVAGAWHEQFF
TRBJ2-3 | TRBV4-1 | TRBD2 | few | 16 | TGCGCCAGCAGTTCTATAGCGGGAGGCTCCACAGATACGCAGTATTTT | CASSSIAGGSTDTQYF
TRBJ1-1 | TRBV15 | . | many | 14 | TGTGCCACCAGCCCCGTACCGCAGAACACTGAAGCCTTCTTT | CATSPVPQNTEAFF
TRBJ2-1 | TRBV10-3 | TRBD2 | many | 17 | TGTGCCATCAGCCCCCCTTTCGGGACTAGGTTCCACAATGAGCAGTTCTTC | CAISPPFGTRFHNEQFF
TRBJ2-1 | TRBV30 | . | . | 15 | TGTGCCTGGAGTTCCCTAGCAGATACCTACAATGAGCAGTTCTTC | CAWSSLADTYNEQFF
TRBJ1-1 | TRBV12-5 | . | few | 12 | TGTGCTAGTGGTATCGGACAGCTTGAAGCTTTCTTT | CASGIGQLEAFF
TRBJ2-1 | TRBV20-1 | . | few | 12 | TGCAGTGCGCGGCAGCGGGACAATGAGCAGTTCTTC | CSARQRDNEQFF
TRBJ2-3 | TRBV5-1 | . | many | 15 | TGCGCCAGCAGCTTGGATTCCCCCAGCACAGATACGCAGTATTTT | CASSLDSPSTDTQYF
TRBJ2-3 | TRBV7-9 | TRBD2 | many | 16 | TGTGCCTCCCACGAACTAGCGGGACTTTCAAGAGATACGCAGTATTTT | CASHELAGLSRDTQYF
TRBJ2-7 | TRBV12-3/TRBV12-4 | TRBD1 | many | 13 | TGTGCCAGCGGTGGGGACAGGGGATACGAGCAGTACTTC | CASGGDRGYEQYF
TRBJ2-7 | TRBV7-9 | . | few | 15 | TGTGCCAGCAGCTCCGCTCCCGGGTTGTGGGACGAGCAGTACTTC | CASSSAPGLWDEQYF
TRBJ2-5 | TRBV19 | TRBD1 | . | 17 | TGTGCCAGTAGTACCGGGACAGTCAGCAGAGGCCAAGAGACCCAGTACTTC | CASSTGTVSRGQETQYF
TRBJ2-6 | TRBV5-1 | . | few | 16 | TGCGCCAGCAGCTTGGAGGGGTTCTCTGGGGCCAACGTCCTGACTTTC | CASSLEGFSGANVLTF
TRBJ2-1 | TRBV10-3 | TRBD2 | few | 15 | TGTGCCATCAGTGAGTCGGCGGGAGGAGACAATGAGCAGTTCTTC | CAISESAGGDNEQFF
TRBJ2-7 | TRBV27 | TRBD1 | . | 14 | TGTGCCAGCAGTTACCTGGACAGGTTCTACGAGCAGTACTTC | CASSYLDRFYEQYF
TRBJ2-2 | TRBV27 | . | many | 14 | TGTGCCAGCAGCTTGGCCGTACAAGGCGGGGAGCTGTTTTTT | CASSLAVQGGELFF
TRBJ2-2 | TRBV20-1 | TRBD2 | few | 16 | TGCAGTGCTAGAGATCGAGAGCGGGGAGACACCGGGGAGCTGTTTTTT | CSARDRERGDTGELFF
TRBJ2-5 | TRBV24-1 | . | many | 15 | TGTGCCACCAGTGTCCGGGGGCCGATCCAAGAGACCCAGTACTTC | CATSVRGPIQETQYF
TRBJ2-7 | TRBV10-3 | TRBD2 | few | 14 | TGTGCCATCAGGGGGACTAGCGGGAGTTGGGAGCAGTACTTC | CAIRGTSGSWEQYF
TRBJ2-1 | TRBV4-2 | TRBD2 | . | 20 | TGTGCCAGCAGCCAAGACAAGTTCCCGACTAGCGAGAGCCCTTCGAATGAGCAGTTCTTC | CASSQDKFPTSESPSNEQFF
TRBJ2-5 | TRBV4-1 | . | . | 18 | TGCGCCAGCAGCCAGCTACAGGGGGCGGGGGGGCCCGGGAAGACCCAGTACTTC | CASSQLQGAGGPGKTQYF
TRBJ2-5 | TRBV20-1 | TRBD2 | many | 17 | TGCAGTGCTAGAGATGAAGTAGGCGGGAGGAATGGGGAGACCCAGTACTTC | CSARDEVGGRNGETQYF
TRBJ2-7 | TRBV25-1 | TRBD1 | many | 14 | TGTGCCAGCAGTGCCTCGGGACAGGCCTCCGAGCAGTACTTC | CASSASGQASEQYF
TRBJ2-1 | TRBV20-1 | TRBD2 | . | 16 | TGCAGTGCTAGAGATCTCCTAGCGGGAGCCTACAATGAGCAGTTCTTC | CSARDLLAGAYNEQFF
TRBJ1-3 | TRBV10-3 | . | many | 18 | TGTGCCATCAGTGAGCCCTACCCTAAACATCATACTGGAAACACCATATATTTT | CAISEPYPKHHTGNTIYF
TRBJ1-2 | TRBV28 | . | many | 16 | TGTGCCAGCAGTTTGATCTGGACAGATGATAACTATGGCTACACCTTC | CASSLIWTDDNYGYTF